A selection of T cell receptor beta chains follows, all from one sample in a study of beta chain features in type 1 diabetes. This table comes from immunoSEQ multiplex PCR, and its TCRdb copy is limited to in-frame clones, with some not included. The top ten hold roughly 0.13% of the sample, which has around 50,000 clones, 35% to 55% seen once. Sequencing used stem cell memory CD4+ T cells from blood. The source is a man aged 25 to 40 with type 1 diabetes. Each CDR3 is given with its conserved first and last residue. Each record gives: J gene, clone size, D gene, V gene, CDR3 protein, CDR3 DNA. A D gene is named only where the DNA matches it firmly. Part of the rows lack a size; the others show once, few, many or a class for expanded clones.

TRBJ2-3 | . | TRBD2 | TRBV7-2 | CASSQGTSRSDTQYF | TGTGCCAGCAGCCAAGGGACTAGCAGATCAGATACGCAGTATTTT
TRBJ2-5 | . | TRBD1 | TRBV6-5 | CASSYLGQDQETQYF | TGTGCCAGCAGTTACTTAGGACAGGACCAAGAGACCCAGTACTTC
TRBJ2-3 | . | . | TRBV7-2 | CASSLFRETDTQYF | TGTGCCAGCAGCCTATTTAGAGAAACAGATACGCAGTATTTT
TRBJ2-7 | . | TRBD1 | TRBV7-2 | CASSPRDRAVEQYF | TGTGCCAGCAGCCCCCGGGACAGGGCGGTCGAGCAGTACTTC
TRBJ1-2 | few | TRBD1 | TRBV5-1 | CASSFGQGDGYTF | TGCGCCAGCAGCTTCGGACAGGGTGATGGCTACACCTTC
TRBJ1-1 | few | . | TRBV11-2 | CASSPVWPRNTEAFF | TGTGCCAGCAGCCCCGTGTGGCCCCGGAACACTGAAGCTTTCTTT
TRBJ2-3 | once | TRBD2 | TRBV7-9 | CASSLAARLAGGTDTQYF | TGTGCCAGCAGCTTAGCGGCTAGACTAGCGGGAGGGACAGATACGCAGTATTTT
TRBJ2-3 | . | . | TRBV7-8 | CASSSRPKRGTDTQYF | TGTGCCAGCAGCTCCCGTCCGAAAAGGGGAACAGATACGCAGTATTTT
TRBJ2-5 | . | . | TRBV10-3 | CAISESGSGRGTQYF | TGTGCCATCAGTGAGTCGGGTAGCGGTAGAGGGACCCAGTACTTC
TRBJ1-5 | . | . | TRBV4-3 | CASSATRNSNQPQHF | TGCGCCAGCAGCGCGACAAGAAATAGCAATCAGCCCCAGCATTTT
TRBJ2-5 | . | TRBD2 | TRBV15 | CATSRRHGTSARAQYF | TGTGCCACCAGCAGACGACATGGGACTAGCGCGAGGGCCCAGTACTTC
TRBJ1-1 | . | TRBD1 | TRBV5-4 | CASSRNRGHDTEAFF | TGTGCCAGCAGCCGAAACAGGGGGCACGACACTGAAGCTTTCTTT
TRBJ2-7 | . | TRBD2 | TRBV14 | CASSQNERGQYF | TGTGCCAGCAGCCAAAACGAGCGGGGGCAGTACTTC
TRBJ1-5 | . | TRBD1 | TRBV27 | CASSLIGTGVNQPQHF | TGTGCCAGCAGTTTAATTGGGACAGGGGTCAATCAGCCCCAGCATTTT
TRBJ2-1 | few | TRBD2 | TRBV27 | CASSLDSGSYNEQFF | TGTGCCAGCAGTTTAGATAGCGGGAGCTACAATGAGCAGTTCTTC
TRBJ2-7 | . | . | TRBV6-1 | CASSETRYEQYF | TGTGCCAGCAGTGAGACGAGGTACGAGCAGTACTTC
TRBJ1-2 | . | . | TRBV7-9 | CASSPTGRLGGYTF | TGTGCCAGCAGCCCGACAGGACGCCTAGGTGGCTACACCTTC
TRBJ1-5 | . | . | TRBV28 | CASSLSSFNQPQHF | TGTGCCAGCAGTTTATCATCATTCAATCAGCCCCAGCATTTT
TRBJ2-5 | . | TRBD2 | TRBV5-4 | CASSSLAGWEETQYF | TGTGCCAGCAGCTCCCTAGCGGGTTGGGAGGAGACCCAGTACTTC
TRBJ1-5 | . | . | TRBV7-2 | CASSSISSNQPQHF | TGTGCCAGCAGCTCTATAAGTTCCAATCAGCCCCAGCATTTT
TRBJ2-7 | few | TRBD2 | TRBV18 | CASSPRAGEPYEQYF | TGTGCCAGCTCACCACGCGCGGGGGAGCCCTACGAGCAGTACTTC
TRBJ2-1 | . | . | TRBV2 | CASSTSQVVLF | TGTGCCAGCAGTACGAGCCAAGTCGTTCTCTTC
TRBJ2-1 | . | TRBD1 | TRBV30 | CAWSAWTGEHNEQFF | TGTGCCTGGAGCGCCTGGACAGGGGAACACAATGAGCAGTTCTTC
TRBJ2-2 | few | TRBD2 | TRBV4-3 | CASSQGLTGGNTGELFF | TGCGCCAGCAGCCAAGGATTAACGGGAGGCAACACCGGGGAGCTGTTTTTT
TRBJ2-1 | once | TRBD2 | TRBV5-1 | CASSWTSGRRSSYNEQFF | TGCGCCAGCAGCTGGACTAGCGGGAGGAGGAGCTCCTACAATGAGCAGTTCTTC
TRBJ2-1 | once | TRBD2 | TRBV6-6 | CASSSHPGTSGNEQFF | TGTGCCAGCAGTTCTCACCCCGGGACTAGCGGCAATGAGCAGTTCTTC
TRBJ1-4 | . | . | TRBV15 | CATSRRVSTNEKLFF | TGTGCCACCAGCCGCCGGGTTTCAACTAATGAAAAACTGTTTTTT
TRBJ1-1 | . | . | TRBV11-2 | CASSLSRGLNTEAFF | TGTGCCAGCAGCTTATCGCGGGGGCTGAACACTGAAGCTTTCTTT
TRBJ2-1 | once | . | TRBV28 | CASSTGTYNEQFF | TGTGCCAGCAGTACAGGGACCTACAATGAGCAGTTCTTC
TRBJ2-3 | . | . | TRBV7-9 | CASSFGHDTQYF | TGTGCCAGCAGTTTTGGACACGATACGCAGTATTTT
TRBJ1-5 | . | . | TRBV2 | CASSFSRGGNQPQHF | TGTGCCAGCAGTTTCTCCAGGGGCGGCAATCAGCCCCAGCATTTT
TRBJ1-5 | . | . | TRBV7-2 | CASSLVGGVQSNQPQHF | TGTGCCAGCAGCTTAGTGGGGGGAGTGCAGAGCAATCAGCCCCAGCATTTT
TRBJ2-7 | . | TRBD2 | TRBV30 | CAWSVRASGRGRHEQYF | TGTGCCTGGAGTGTACGGGCTAGCGGGAGGGGTCGGCACGAGCAGTACTTC
TRBJ1-2 | . | . | TRBV2 | CASRVGEGAYYGYTF | TGTGCCAGCAGGGTAGGAGAGGGAGCGTACTATGGCTACACCTTC
TRBJ1-4 | . | . | TRBV29-1 | CSVLVPNEKLFF | TGCAGCGTCCTCGTCCCCAATGAAAAACTGTTTTTT
TRBJ1-1 | . | TRBD1 | TRBV28 | CASTDRGKGNTEAFF | TGTGCCAGCACCGACAGGGGTAAAGGGAACACTGAAGCTTTCTTT
TRBJ1-1 | . | . | TRBV18 | CASSPRRRDPNTEAFF | TGTGCCAGCTCACCACGGCGGCGGGACCCGAACACTGAAGCTTTCTTT
TRBJ2-5 | . | TRBD2 | TRBV29-1 | CSAASGSRETQYF | TGCAGCGCCGCTAGCGGGAGTCGAGAGACCCAGTACTTC
TRBJ2-1 | few | . | TRBV9 | CASSPGGGSSYNEQFF | TGTGCCAGCAGCCCAGGGGGCGGGAGCTCCTACAATGAGCAGTTCTTC
TRBJ1-2 | . | . | TRBV7-2 | CASSLVADSNTF | TGTGCCAGCAGCTTAGTCGCGGACAGCAACACCTTC
TRBJ2-5 | . | . | TRBV5-1 | CASSSSFSVVETQYF | TGCGCCAGCAGCTCATCATTTTCGGTGGTGGAGACCCAGTACTTC
TRBJ2-5 | . | TRBD2 | TRBV6-1 | CASSEVLTTSGRGETQYF | TGTGCCAGCAGTGAAGTTTTAACGACTAGCGGGCGGGGAGAGACCCAGTACTTC
TRBJ2-3 | . | TRBD2 | TRBV7-6 | CASSPRLAGDTQYF | TGTGCCAGCAGCCCTCGACTAGCCGGAGATACGCAGTATTTT
TRBJ2-7 | . | . | TRBV28 | CASSRYEQYF | TGTGCCAGCAGCCGCTACGAGCAGTACTTC
TRBJ2-5 | few | . | TRBV9 | CASSPHEGTQYF | TGTGCCAGCAGCCCCCACGAGGGGACCCAGTACTTC
TRBJ1-1 | . | . | TRBV6-5 | CASSWEVNTEAFF | TGTGCCAGCAGTTGGGAGGTGAACACTGAAGCTTTCTTT
TRBJ1-1 | . | . | TRBV7-2 | CASSPDRTTEAFF | TGTGCCAGCAGCCCCGACAGGACCACTGAAGCTTTCTTT
TRBJ2-1 | few | TRBD2 | TRBV7-3 | CASSLSASGSHEQFF | TGTGCCAGCAGCTTATCCGCTAGCGGGAGTCATGAGCAGTTCTTC
TRBJ1-1 | . | . | TRBV7-9 | CASSSGSKYTEAFF | TGTGCCAGCAGCTCCGGTAGTAAGTACACTGAAGCTTTCTTT
TRBJ1-1 | few | . | TRBV2 | CASSRETLLDTEAFF | TGTGCCAGCAGCAGGGAAACTCTGCTAGACACTGAAGCTTTCTTT
TRBJ1-1 | . | . | TRBV2 | CASSGPGNRF | TGTGCCAGCAGTGGCCCAGGGAACCGCTTT
TRBJ1-5 | . | . | TRBV19 | CASSPRPRDGNQPQHF | TGTGCCAGTAGTCCCCGCCCGCGGGACGGCAATCAGCCCCAGCATTTT
TRBJ2-7 | . | . | TRBV18 | CASSPPAGASYEQYF | TGTGCCAGCTCACCACCGGCAGGGGCCTCCTACGAGCAGTACTTC
TRBJ2-1 | . | . | TRBV7-2 | CASSLSLIYNEQFF | TGTGCCAGCAGCTTAAGCCTAATTTACAATGAGCAGTTCTTC
TRBJ2-1 | few | TRBD2 | TRBV5-1 | CASSPRGVDEQFF | TGCGCCAGCAGTCCTCGGGGGGTTGATGAGCAGTTCTTC
TRBJ2-1 | . | TRBD1 | TRBV6-6 | CASRRRQGNEQFF | TGTGCCAGCAGGAGAAGACAGGGCAATGAGCAGTTCTTC
TRBJ2-7 | . | TRBD1 | TRBV6-6 | CASSYSRDREIHEQYF | TGTGCCAGCAGTTACTCCCGGGACAGGGAAATCCACGAGCAGTACTTC